The 14 T cell receptor beta chains below come from one sample, sequenced in a study of blood T cell repertoires in COVID-19. Repertoires were generated with immunoSEQ multiplex PCR, while TCRdb's copy carries only in-frame clones and drops some. Counted here are some 320,000 clones, 85% occurring once; the ten biggest clones make up around 1.8%. Sequenced input: PBMCs or T cells enriched from blood (not recorded which). These TCRs come from a woman aged 25-40 years who had been exposed to COVID-19.

The CDR3 is CASSVARTSGVGEQYF. The CDR3 nucleotides read TGTGCCAGCAGCGTAGCCAGGACTAGCGGGGTCGGTGAGCAGTACTTC. V usage is TRBV9 and J usage is TRBJ2-7; 12 nucleotides align to TRBD2. This CDR3 is built from 16 residues. V dropped 0 bases and J dropped 7; count of bases not matched to a gene: 8. Looked up from germline, CDR1 is SGDLS and CDR2 is YYNGEE.

About this clone: An end of the junction differs from the germline gene, which may be a read error. V gene TRBV19 combines with J gene TRBJ1-5; 10 nucleotides agree with TRBD1. The CDR3 loop spans 13 amino acids. From germline, CDR1 is LNHDA and CDR2 SQIVND (reference sequence). CDR3: CASSVDRGRPQHF. The CDR3 DNA sequence: TGTGCCAGTAGTGTAGACAGGGGGCGGCCCCAGCATTTT. The variable domain in full, with the rest retrieved from reference TRBV19 and TRBJ1-5, is DGGITQSPKYLFRKEGQNVTLSCEQNLNHDAMYWYRQDPGQGLRLIYYSQIVNDFQKGDIAEGYSVSREKKESFPLTVTSAQKNPTAFYLCASSVDRGRPQHFGDGTRLSIL.

As regards this clone: Other nucleotide sequences in the sample specify the same CDR3. This rearrangement joins TRBV10-3 to TRBJ1-5, with D perhaps TRBD1 (5 bases). V lost 0 bases to trimming and J lost 5 bases, with 8 bases between them. The CDR3 totals 14 residues. Looked up from germline, CDR1 is ENHRY and CDR2 is SYGVKD. The DNA of the CDR3 is TGTGCCATCAGTGAGTCACGGGGGGATCAGCCCCAGCATTTT. Protein product: CAISESRGDQPQHF.

This clone was found a few times. This chain connects TRBV28 to TRBJ1-5; no reliable D call. The germline gives CDR1 MDHEN, CDR2 SYDVKM. Trimming removed 4 bases at V and 4 bases at J, with 5 bases between. The CDR3 spans 12 residues. CDR3 loop: CASSSGNQPQHF. CDR3 DNA sequence: TGTGCCAGCAGTTCGGGGAATCAGCCCCAGCATTTT.

The CDR3 bases are TGTGCCAGCAGTTTGGCAGGGCCCCAGCCCCAGCATTTT. Its protein product is CASSLAGPQPQHF. The chain has TRBV12-3 or TRBV12-4 and TRBJ1-5; TRBD1 might be the D (5 bases). Trimming took 3 bases from V and 7 from J, leaving 10 bases between them. The CDR3 is made up of 13 amino acids.

This chain links TRBV11-1 with TRBJ2-7; 10 positions agree with TRBD1. CDR3 length equals 15 residues. V dropped 6 bases and J dropped 3; count of bases not matched to a gene: 8. In germline, CDR1 is SGHAT, CDR2 FQDESV (reference sequence). Written as DNA, the CDR3 is TGTGCCAGCAGTCCGGACAGGGGGTTGATCTACGAGCAGTACTTC. Its protein is CASSPDRGLIYEQYF.

The rearrangement uses TRBV28 and TRBJ2-7; possible D gene TRBD2, 6 bases. V was pared by 3 bases and J by 0 bases, with 12 bases between. This CDR3 region has 15 residues. The germline V gene encodes CDR1 MDHEN and CDR2 SYDVKM. CDR3 DNA: TGTGCCAGCAGTTTGGGGGAGGTTAGCTCCTACGAGCAGTACTTC. Protein: CASSLGEVSSYEQYF.

As regards this clone: Other nucleotide sequences in the sample specify the same CDR3. V gene TRBV28 combines with J gene TRBJ2-7, with 7 positions matching TRBD2. V was clipped by 6 bases and J by 1 base; unmatched bases: 6. The CDR3 length is 14 residues. The V gene's germline CDR1 is MDHEN and CDR2 SYDVKM. The CDR3 here is CASSRGGGSYEQYF. The CDR3, as DNA: TGTGCCAGCAGCCGAGGCGGGGGTTCCTACGAGCAGTACTTC.

The V gene is TRBV28, the J gene TRBJ2-7; 8 positions match TRBD1. V lost 8 bases, J lost 3 bases, and 18 bases stayed unmatched. The CDR3 covers 17 residues. CDR1 is MDHEN and CDR2 is SYDVKM in the germline V gene. CDR3 amino acids: CASGPRGRTGYHYEQYF. Here the CDR3 DNA reads TGTGCCAGCGGTCCTCGGGGCCGGACAGGGTACCACTACGAGCAGTACTTC.

On this clone: The same CDR3 is also encoded by other DNA sequences in this sample. This rearrangement joins TRBV28 to TRBJ1-6; possibly TRBD1 for D (5 bases). This CDR3 contains 15 residues. V was cut by 6 bases and J by 6 bases, with 15 bases left in between. CDR1 is MDHEN and CDR2 is SYDVKM in the germline V gene. The CDR3 reads CASSPPQGSNSPLHF. The CDR3 DNA sequence: TGTGCCAGCAGCCCTCCTCAGGGTTCTAATTCACCCCTCCACTTT.

The chain links TRBV6-5 to TRBJ2-5; 11 bases match TRBD2. Germline lookup yields CDR1 MNHEY and CDR2 SVGAGI. The CDR3 consists of 15 residues. Trimming cost V 5 bases and J 4 bases; bases outside gene matches: 6. DNA for the CDR3: TGTGCCAGCAGTACCGGGACTAGCGGCTTAGAGACCCAGTACTTC. Encoded protein: CASSTGTSGLETQYF.

The V and J genes are TRBV5-1 and TRBJ1-5; a weak D match, TRBD1 (6 bases). Germline values: CDR1 SGHRS, CDR2 YFSETQ. V lost 4 bases to trimming and J lost 7 bases, with 18 bases between them. This CDR3 is built from 15 residues. CDR3 in DNA: TGCGCCAGCAGCACTTCAGGGGATTGGGGACAGCCCCAGCATTTT. It yields the protein CASSTSGDWGQPQHF.

This clone was seen only once. The J gene is TRBJ1-1, the V gene TRBV19, with D tentatively TRBD1 (6 bases). The germline CDR1 and CDR2 sequences are LNHDA and SQIVND (reference sequence). Trimming removed 4 bases at V and 8 bases at J, with 11 bases between. The CDR3 extends over 12 amino acids. As DNA, the CDR3 is TGTGCCAGTAGTAAAGTGGGGACAGAAGCTTTCTTT. Its translation: CASSKVGTEAFF.

The gene calls are TRBV12-3 or TRBV12-4 and TRBJ1-1, with D hard to call. Deletions cut 3 bases from V and 1 base from J, with 6 bases between. The length of the CDR3 is 13 residues. The CDR3 sequence: CASSFRQNTEAFF. DNA of the CDR3: TGTGCCAGCAGTTTCAGGCAGAACACTGAAGCTTTCTTT.